The 5 T cell receptor beta chains below come from one sample, sequenced in a study of blood T cell repertoires in COVID-19. Only in-frame clones appear in the TCRdb table, and some are missing; sequencing was by immunoSEQ multiplex PCR. There are around 94,000 clones in the sample; around 90% occur only once, and 5.2% lies in the top ten. Sequenced sample: peripheral blood. These receptors were obtained from a woman between 50 and 59 years old with COVID-19, enrolled during active disease.

The chain links TRBV4-2 to TRBJ1-2, with D possibly matching TRBD1 (6 bases). Germline V CDR1 and CDR2: LGHNA, YNFKEQ. V was pared by 0 bases and J by 3 bases, with 14 bases between. CDR3 length: 16 amino acids. CDR3 nucleotide sequence: TGTGCCAGCAGCCAAGAGGCCCGGACAGCGCACTATGGCTACACCTTC. Translated, it gives CASSQEARTAHYGYTF.

The J gene is TRBJ1-1, the V gene TRBV28, with a weak D call TRBD1 (6 bases). CDR3 size: 14 residues. Germline CDR1 reads MDHEN; CDR2 reads SYDVKM. The V end lost 7 bases, the J end lost 4 bases, and 16 bases lay between the germline ends. DNA for the CDR3: TGTGCCAGCAACGTTCAGGGGATTCTCACTGAAGCTTTCTTT. It yields the protein CASNVQGILTEAFF.

This clone was counted a single time. V gene TRBV30 combines with J gene TRBJ2-1; 9 bases match TRBD1. The trim removed 0 bases at V and 9 bases at J, leaving 6 bases unmatched. Germline CDR1 reads GTSNPN; CDR2 reads SVGIG (reference sequence). This CDR3 contains 14 residues. The CDR3, as DNA: TGTGCCTGGAGTGTACGGGACAGGGAACGTGAGCAGTTCTTC. It is translated as CAWSVRDREREQFF. The variable domain in full, with the rest retrieved from reference TRBV30 and TRBJ2-1, is SQTIHQWPATLVQPVGSPLSLECTVEGTSNPNLYWYRQAAGRGLQLLFYSVGIGQISSEVPQNLSASRPQDRQFILSSKKLLLSDSGFYLCAWSVRDREREQFFGPGTRLTVL.

The rearrangement links TRBV10-2 to TRBJ2-1; D unclear. Trimming left V 5 bases short and J 3 bases short, with 5 bases between. The CDR3 runs to 12 residues. Germline assignment: CDR1 WSHSY and CDR2 SAAADI. The CDR3 spells CASSSYYNEQFF. CDR3 in DNA: TGCGCCAGCAGTTCCTACTACAATGAGCAGTTCTTC.

The chain combines TRBV14 with TRBJ2-3; D is uncertain. The CDR3 is 13 amino acids. The germline V and J ends were trimmed by 1 base and 4 bases, with 6 bases remaining between them. The germline V gene encodes CDR1 SGHDN and CDR2 FVKESK. CDR3 nucleotides: TGTGCCAGCAGCCAAGTTTCTTCAGATACGCAGTATTTT. Protein: CASSQVSSDTQYF.